This TCR beta chain originates from a study of tumor and adjacent non-tumor tissue in lung cancer. Study-level background: Patients were aged roughly 31 to 76, approximately ten men and about 5 women, stage I to III.

The germline V gene has CDR1 DFQATT and CDR2 SNEGSKA (reference sequence). This CDR3 is built from 12 residues. Three rounds of nested PCR, following a modified ARM-PCR protocol, produced the TCRbeta library. TCRdb called the multiplex PCR reads again in MiXCR, with one record for every CDR3 protein. Among 100,000 to 150,000 distinct CDR3 sequences listed, about 66% were seen once. This sample's RNA came from whole unsorted tissue. The sequence came from a young man with non-small cell lung cancer. The chain combines TRBV20-1 with TRBJ2-5; TRBD1 might be the D (6 bases). Specimen: lung tumor tissue. The CDR3 spells CNAETGTETQYF. For the CDR3, the DNA is TGCAATGCCGAAACAGGGACAGAGACCCAGTACTTC.